These T cell receptor beta chains were read from a single sample in a study of blood T cells in healthy people across ages. MiXCR, run by TCRdb on the 5' RACE reads, gives a single entry per CDR3 protein. The sample lists about 1.7 million distinct CDR3 sequences; over 25% were seen once. Input material: blood. The origin of the receptors is a woman in her thirties in good health. The CDR3 runs from the conserved cysteine through the conserved F or W. A D gene is named only where the DNA matches it firmly. Only some rows state a clone size, as once, few, many or a class for expanded clones.

d_call j_call v_call clone_size cdr3_aa cdr3_nt
NA TRBJ2-1 TRBV5-1 NA CASSISPLRGSSYNEQFF TGCGCCAGCAGCATTTCACCCTTGAGGGGGAGCTCCTACAATGAGCAGTTCTTC
NA TRBJ2-5 TRBV11-2 NA CASSQEGWGETQYF TGTGCCAGCAGCCAAGAAGGATGGGGGGAGACCCAGTACTTC
NA TRBJ2-1 TRBV30 NA CAWNGALDNEQFF TGTGCCTGGAATGGCGCTCTAGACAATGAGCAGTTCTTC
TRBD2 TRBJ2-7 TRBV10-3 NA CAISEPESGGSSYEQYF TGTGCCATCAGTGAGCCAGAAAGCGGGGGGAGCTCCTACGAGCAGTACTTC
NA TRBJ2-3 TRBV20-1 NA CSASGPTSTDTQYF TGCAGTGCTAGCGGACCTACGAGCACAGATACGCAGTATTTT
TRBD1 TRBJ2-5 TRBV12-3/TRBV12-4 few CASRSTGGGETQYF TGTGCCAGCAGATCGACAGGGGGAGGGGAGACCCAGTACTTC
TRBD2 TRBJ2-2 TRBV4-2 NA CASSPRDYPTGELFF TGTGCCAGCAGCCCCCGGGACTACCCAACCGGGGAGCTGTTTTTT
NA TRBJ2-5 TRBV4-3 NA CASSQEATVESTQYF TGCGCCAGCAGCCAAGAAGCTACTGTAGAGAGTACCCAGTACTTC
NA TRBJ2-7 TRBV7-9 few CASSLDLAGHEQYF TGTGCCAGCAGCCTTGACCTTGCGGGCCACGAGCAGTACTTC
TRBD2 TRBJ2-7 TRBV29-1 many CSASGGVPYEQYF TGCAGCGCTAGCGGCGGGGTACCCTACGAGCAGTACTTC
TRBD1 TRBJ1-2 TRBV20-1 few CSAPPRQGNYGYTF TGCAGTGCGCCCCCAAGACAGGGGAACTATGGCTACACCTTC
TRBD1 TRBJ1-6 TRBV5-1 NA CASRLDRDNSPLHF TGCGCCAGCAGGTTGGACAGGGATAATTCACCCCTCCACTTT
NA TRBJ2-1 TRBV4-3 many CASSQDPRDNEQFF TGCGCCAGCAGCCAAGATCCCCGGGACAATGAGCAGTTCTTC
NA TRBJ2-3 TRBV7-9 few CASSLISEADTQYF TGTGCCAGCAGCTTAATTAGCGAGGCGGATACGCAGTATTTT
NA TRBJ1-2 TRBV12-3/TRBV12-4 few CASSLGRQAQYGYTF TGTGCCAGCAGTTTAGGGAGACAGGCCCAATATGGCTACACCTTC
NA TRBJ1-3 TRBV6-5 NA CASSYSKTGRGNTIYF TGTGCCAGCAGTTACTCTAAGACAGGACGAGGAAACACCATATATTTT
NA TRBJ2-5 TRBV7-9 NA CASSSQVGGGEQYF TGTGCCAGCAGCTCCCAGGTGGGGGGCGGGGAGCAGTACTTC
NA TRBJ2-5 TRBV3-1 NA CASSPLTLETQYF TGTGCCAGCAGCCCCCTAACCCTGGAGACCCAGTACTTC
NA TRBJ2-1 TRBV11-1 few CASSLWGRGSNNEQFF TGTGCCAGCAGCTTATGGGGTCGGGGGTCCAACAATGAGCAGTTCTTC
NA TRBJ2-3 TRBV3-1 few CASSQVGSLYTQYF TGTGCCAGCAGCCAAGTCGGCAGCCTCTATACGCAGTATTTT
TRBD2 TRBJ2-7 TRBV7-9 few CASSNLAGEYEQYF TGTGCCAGCAGCAACCTAGCGGGGGAGTACGAGCAGTACTTC
TRBD2 TRBJ2-1 TRBV20-1 NA CSARGSGGNNEQFF TGCAGTGCTAGGGGTAGCGGGGGTAACAATGAGCAGTTCTTC
NA TRBJ2-1 TRBV6-6 NA CASAGAVGGGRNEQFF TGTGCCAGCGCAGGGGCCGTGGGAGGGGGAAGGAATGAGCAGTTCTTC
NA TRBJ2-5 TRBV20-1 NA CSAHLSGGRETQYF TGCAGTGCCCACTTAAGTGGAGGTCGGGAGACCCAGTACTTC
TRBD1 TRBJ2-7 TRBV10-2 few CASSLDRGITYEQYF TGCGCCAGCAGTCTTGACAGGGGGATAACCTACGAGCAGTACTTC
NA TRBJ2-7 TRBV4-2 NA CVSSQAVGRHEQYF TGTGTCAGCAGCCAAGCGGTAGGGCGCCACGAGCAGTACTTC
NA TRBJ1-2 TRBV5-1 NA CASSLGQASSGYTF TGCGCCAGCAGCTTGGGACAGGCTTCAAGTGGCTACACCTTC
NA TRBJ2-1 TRBV7-9 NA CASSLEVGTAHNEQFF TGTGCCAGCAGCTTAGAGGTTGGCACGGCCCACAATGAGCAGTTCTTC
TRBD2 TRBJ2-3 TRBV3-1 NA CASGGRERAGTQYF TGTGCCAGCGGCGGGCGGGAGAGGGCAGGTACGCAGTATTTT
NA TRBJ2-1 TRBV7-2 many CASSPDISEQFF TGTGCCAGCAGCCCCGACATTTCCGAGCAGTTCTTC
NA TRBJ2-3 TRBV9 NA CASSVGGFGDTQYF TGTGCCAGCAGCGTAGGCGGTTTTGGCGATACGCAGTATTTT
NA TRBJ2-7 TRBV6-1 few CASGAGRYEQYF TGTGCCAGCGGGGCAGGGCGCTACGAGCAGTACTTC
TRBD1 TRBJ2-5 TRBV29-1 NA CSGSTGLPPAQYF TGCAGCGGGTCGACAGGGCTCCCCCCGGCCCAGTACTTC
NA TRBJ1-1 TRBV6-2/TRBV6-3 few CASSRPREEAFF TGTGCCAGCAGTCGTCCCAGGGAAGAAGCTTTCTTT
NA TRBJ2-3 TRBV2 few CASSESQGGFTDTQYF TGTGCCAGCAGTGAGAGTCAGGGCGGTTTCACAGATACGCAGTATTTT
TRBD1 TRBJ2-3 TRBV20-1 many CSALGQGNTDTQYF TGCAGTGCCTTGGGACAGGGTAATACAGATACGCAGTATTTT
NA TRBJ2-1 TRBV7-9 many CASSLARGGMNEQFF TGTGCCAGCAGCTTGGCTAGGGGCGGAATGAATGAGCAGTTCTTC
NA TRBJ2-2 TRBV7-2 once CASSSKDGGKTGELFF TGTGCCAGCAGCTCAAAAGATGGGGGAAAAACCGGGGAGCTGTTTTTT
TRBD2 TRBJ2-3 TRBV13 NA CASSKLAGGRGNTDTQYF TGTGCCAGCAGCAAACTAGCGGGAGGAAGAGGAAACACAGATACGCAGTATTTT
TRBD2 TRBJ2-4 TRBV20-1 few CSASSLAGAYNEQYF TGCAGTGCTAGCAGCCTAGCGGGGGCCTACAATGAGCAGTACTTC
NA TRBJ2-5 TRBV5-1 NA CASSFGTPGETQYF TGCGCCAGCAGCTTCGGGACACCCGGAGAGACCCAGTACTTC
NA TRBJ1-1 TRBV6-6 few CASSYDEAFF TGTGCCAGCAGTTACGATGAAGCTTTCTTT
NA TRBJ1-5 TRBV30 NA CAWSVEGPQHF TGTGCCTGGAGTGTAGAAGGGCCCCAGCATTTT
TRBD2 TRBJ2-1 TRBV2 NA CASLGLINEQFF TGTGCCAGCCTGGGACTAATCAATGAGCAGTTCTTC
NA TRBJ2-2 TRBV15 NA CATGGPRTGELFF TGTGCCACCGGGGGGCCACGCACCGGGGAGCTGTTTTTT
TRBD2 TRBJ2-1 TRBV9 many CASSVTSGVDEQFF TGTGCCAGCAGCGTGACTAGCGGGGTGGATGAGCAGTTCTTC
NA TRBJ2-7 TRBV6-5 few CASSKSGTEQYF TGTGCCAGCAGCAAATCAGGGACCGAGCAGTACTTC
NA TRBJ2-3 TRBV5-1 NA CASSLRGSVADTQYF TGCGCCAGCAGCTTGCGGGGCTCGGTCGCAGATACGCAGTATTTT
TRBD1 TRBJ2-7 TRBV20-1 few CSARGDRGGEQYF TGCAGTGCTAGAGGGGACAGGGGTGGAGAGCAGTACTTC
TRBD2 TRBJ2-2 TRBV12-5 NA CASGLVLGGRNGELFF TGTGCTAGCGGTTTGGTACTCGGCGGGAGGAACGGGGAGCTGTTTTTT
NA TRBJ1-1 TRBV29-1 NA CSVESHGTEAFF TGCAGCGTTGAAAGCCATGGTACTGAAGCTTTCTTT
TRBD2 TRBJ2-3 TRBV12-3/TRBV12-4 NA CASEGREWPDTQYF TGTGCCAGCGAGGGGAGGGAATGGCCAGATACGCAGTATTTT
NA TRBJ2-1 TRBV14 NA CASSPSVTVSHNEQFF TGTGCCAGCAGCCCATCGGTCACCGTTTCCCACAATGAGCAGTTCTTC
NA TRBJ2-6 TRBV2 few CASRTGLSGANVLTF TGTGCCAGCAGGACGGGTTTATCTGGGGCCAACGTCCTGACTTTC
NA TRBJ2-7 TRBV11-2 once CASSESGDNEQYF TGTGCCAGCAGCGAATCCGGGGACAATGAGCAGTACTTC